A selection of T cell receptor beta chains follows, all from one sample in a study of shared clonotypes between healthy human individuals. Produced via immunoSEQ multiplex PCR; TCRdb's table is partial and in-frame only. The sample carries about 2.4 million clones, around nine tenths recorded once. Material for sequencing was naive CD4+ T cells sorted from blood. The receptors were gathered from a man aged 18 to 29 in good health. Each CDR3 is given with its conserved first and last residue. A D gene is named only where the DNA matches it firmly. A clone size is listed for some rows: how often the clone was seen (once, few, many), or a class if it is expanded.

size	D	V	J	CDR3	DNA
NA	NA	TRBV6-5	TRBJ1-6	CPRLLPGGYNSPLHF	TGTCCCCGGCTGCTCCCCGGCGGCTATAATTCACCCCTCCACTTT
NA	NA	TRBV28	TRBJ2-7	CASSQLWAGASYEQYF	TGTGCCAGCAGTCAACTATGGGCGGGGGCTTCCTACGAGCAGTACTTC
NA	TRBD2	TRBV5-8	TRBJ2-2	CASRGLAGVAGELFF	TGTGCCAGCAGGGGACTAGCGGGAGTGGCCGGGGAGCTGTTTTTT
once	NA	TRBV6-5	TRBJ2-1	CASSSQRRTYNEQFF	TGTGCCAGCAGTTCCCAGCGGAGGACCTACAATGAGCAGTTCTTC
NA	TRBD1	TRBV19	TRBJ1-5	CASSQRGGRGNQPQHF	TGTGCCAGCTCCCAGCGAGGGGGCCGGGGCAATCAGCCCCAGCATTTT
NA	NA	TRBV2	TRBJ2-5	CASSAGGAGAETQYF	TGTGCCAGCAGTGCGGGGGGCGCGGGGGCAGAGACCCAGTACTTC
NA	NA	TRBV6-6	TRBJ1-1	CASRPMNTEAFF	TGTGCCAGCAGACCAATGAACACTGAAGCTTTCTTT
NA	TRBD1	TRBV29-1	TRBJ2-7	CSVGQSYEQYF	TGCAGCGTGGGACAGAGCTACGAGCAGTACTTC
NA	TRBD2	TRBV14	TRBJ2-7	CASSWGGYEQYF	TGTGCCAGCAGCTGGGGGGGCTACGAGCAGTACTTC
NA	NA	TRBV7-2	TRBJ2-3	CASSLVSANTDTQYF	TGTGCCAGCAGCTTAGTATCAGCGAACACAGATACGCAGTATTTT
NA	NA	TRBV6-1	TRBJ1-5	CASRETGTRGGQPQHF	TGTGCCAGCAGGGAAACCGGGACCCGGGGGGGTCAGCCCCAGCATTTT
NA	NA	TRBV7-3	TRBJ2-1	CASSLIPGNNEQFF	TGTGCCAGCAGCTTAATCCCAGGGAACAATGAGCAGTTCTTC
NA	NA	TRBV6-1	TRBJ2-3	CASSVQAGTDTQYF	TGTGCCAGCAGTGTCCAGGCGGGCACAGATACGCAGTATTTT
NA	NA	TRBV6-1	TRBJ1-2	CASSERAYGGVGYTF	TGTGCCAGCAGTGAAAGGGCGTACGGAGGGGTTGGCTACACCTTC
once	TRBD1	TRBV27	TRBJ2-3	CASRGQGAYGDTQYF	TGTGCCAGCAGGGGACAGGGGGCCTATGGAGATACGCAGTATTTT
NA	TRBD2	TRBV5-1	TRBJ2-5	CASSSAGVVETQYF	TGCGCCAGCAGCTCAGCGGGAGTAGTGGAGACCCAGTACTTC
NA	NA	TRBV27	TRBJ1-1	CASSLNMNTEAFF	TGTGCCAGCAGTTTAAACATGAACACTGAAGCTTTCTTT
once	TRBD1	TRBV7-6	TRBJ2-1	CASPGTGYNEQFF	TGTGCCAGCCCCGGGACAGGGTACAATGAGCAGTTCTTC
NA	NA	TRBV6-1	TRBJ1-2	CASSEATTTNYGYTF	TGTGCCAGCAGTGAAGCGACCACCACCAACTATGGCTACACCTTC
once	TRBD1	TRBV5-1	TRBJ2-1	CASSLAADRGNEQFF	TGCGCCAGCAGCTTGGCCGCGGACAGGGGCAATGAGCAGTTCTTC
NA	TRBD1	TRBV30	TRBJ1-1	CAWSGQGVNTEAFF	TGTGCCTGGAGTGGACAGGGGGTGAACACTGAAGCTTTCTTT
NA	NA	TRBV2	TRBJ2-5	CASSEHPSGETQYF	TGTGCCAGCAGTGAACACCCCTCCGGGGAGACCCAGTACTTC